This T cell receptor (beta chain) was recorded in a study of blood T cells in healthy people across ages. Study-level findings and limits: Diversity figures derived from one million T cells were judged to underestimate the true value.

A word on this clonotype: Its antigen is currently unknown.

This CDR3 spans 16 amino acids. Germline loops: CDR1 LGHDT, CDR2 YNNKEL (reference sequence). The V gene lost 0 bases and the J gene lost 5 bases, with 16 bases spanning the gap. The second PCR ran roughly 6 to 11 cycles with a sample-barcoded 5' primer and J-beta primers. Each cDNA molecule received a tag from a template-switch adaptor that had 12 random nucleotides. CDR3-containing paired-end reads numbered at least 2.5 million in each sample. In TCRdb, the 5' RACE reads were re-called with MiXCR into one record per CDR3 protein. The sample consists of roughly 800,000 distinct CDR3 sequences, around 36% of them appearing once.

Source material: blood. V and J are TRBV3-1 and TRBJ1-2, with D maybe TRBD1 (5 bases). This TCR derives from a man younger than 35 in good health. CDR3 loop: CASSQDAGRIPYGYTF. Written as DNA, the CDR3 is TGTGCCAGCAGCCAAGACGCAGGGAGGATTCCATATGGCTACACCTTC.